The 10 T cell receptor beta chains below all came from one sample that was sequenced in a study of blood T cell repertoires in COVID-19 (TCRdb year 2020). The protocol used for the library was the immunoSEQ multiplex PCR assay. TCRdb stores this immuneACCESS table with in-frame sequences only. Part of the clones is absent; in the studies checked, under half of the shortfall reflects unresolved V genes, and no reason is known for the rest. The sample profile shows about 200,000 clones; approximately 85% of them were found once. The ten top clones hold around 4.9% of the sample. Sequences were obtained from peripheral blood. Receptors were obtained from a woman older than 75 with acute or convalescent COVID-19.

Details on this clone: This sample includes further DNA sequences coding for the same CDR3. The chain recombines TRBV6-5 with TRBJ2-7, with TRBD2 as a possible D gene (5 bases). The germline V gene encodes CDR1 MNHEY and CDR2 SVGAGI. The CDR3 covers 14 residues. V lost 6 bases, J lost 2 bases, and 14 bases lay in between. The chain's CDR3 is CASSYSRGPYEQYF. The CDR3 DNA reads TGTGCCAGCAGCTATAGCCGGGGTCCCTACGAGCAGTACTTC.

The gene calls are TRBV7-9 and TRBJ1-4, with TRBD1 identical over 10 bases. Germline loops: CDR1 SEHNR, CDR2 FQNEAQ (reference sequence). This CDR3 spans 15 amino acids. The J segment lost 6 bases and the V segment lost 2 bases, leaving 3 bases of the junction unmatched. The CDR3 DNA sequence: TGTGCCAGCAGCTTAAGGGGGACAGGGGATGAAAAACTGTTTTTT. As protein: CASSLRGTGDEKLFF. The full variable domain, completed using reference TRBV7-9 and TRBJ1-4, is DTGVSQNPRHKITKRGQNVTFRCDPISEHNRLYWYRQTLGQGPEFLTYFQNEAQLEKSRLLSDRFSAERPKGSFSTLEIQRTEQGDSAMYLCASSLRGTGDEKLFFGSGTQLSVL.

The chain carries TRBV29-1 and TRBJ2-7, with a weak D call TRBD2 (6 bases). The CDR3 is 13 amino acids. Germline CDR1 SQVTM, CDR2 ANQGSEA. Trimming shortened V by 5 bases and J by 2 bases, and 13 bases separated the two germline ends. CDR3 in DNA: TGCAGCGTTTTTGGTGGGAGGACCTACGAGCAGTACTTC. Translation gives CSVFGGRTYEQYF.

The gene calls are TRBV7-6 and TRBJ1-2, with 9 positions matching TRBD1. J lost 6 bases, V lost 2 bases, and 7 bases had no gene match. The CDR3 contains 15 residues. Germline CDR1 SGHVS, CDR2 FNYEAQ. CDR3 sequence (DNA): TGTGCCAGCAGCTTAAGGGACAGGGATTTTCATGGCTACACCTTC. Its translation is CASSLRDRDFHGYTF. The full variable domain, in which reference TRBV7-6 and TRBJ1-2 provide the parts outside the CDR3, is GAGVSQSPRYKVTKRGQDVALRCDPISGHVSLYWYRQALGQGPEFLTYFNYEAQQDKSGLPNDRFSAERPEGSISTLTIQRTEQRDSAMYRCASSLRDRDFHGYTFGSGTRLTVV.

The rearrangement uses TRBV6-6 and TRBJ1-5, with 8 bases fitting TRBD1. The CDR3 is made up of 12 amino acids. Germline CDR1 reads MNHNY; CDR2 reads SVGAGI (reference sequence). The V and J ends lost 10 bases and 6 bases, in that order; junction bases with no gene match: 5. DNA for the CDR3: TGTGCCACCAGGGGGCTTGGTCAGCCCCAGCATTTT. It translates to CATRGLGQPQHF.

This sequence joins TRBV21-1 and TRBJ1-2. TRBV21-1 counts as a pseudogene. CDR3 length: 18 residues. CDR3 in DNA: TGTGCCAGCAGCAAAGTCTGCACAGTATCAGGGAGGTGCTATGGCTACACCTTC. Its translation: CASSKVCTVSGRCYGYTF.

J is TRBJ1-3 and V is TRBV27; 7 bases align to TRBD1. Germline V CDR1 and CDR2: MNHEY, SMNVEV (reference sequence). The CDR3 has 14 residues. V lost 5 bases and J lost 4; bases outside the gene matches: 5. CDR3 sequence reads: CASSNRQGGNTIYF. The CDR3 DNA is TGTGCCAGCAGTAACCGACAGGGAGGAAACACCATATATTTT.

The rearrangement uses TRBV5-1 and TRBJ2-7, with D maybe TRBD2 (5 bases). Trimming took 2 bases from V and 2 from J, leaving 11 bases between them. The CDR3 spans 14 residues. The germline CDR1 and CDR2 sequences are SGHRS and YFSETQ. The CDR3 region is CASSLWESTYEQYF. The CDR3 DNA follows: TGCGCCAGCAGCTTATGGGAGTCGACCTACGAGCAGTACTTC.

This clone was observed once. The chain couples TRBV9 to TRBJ2-2, with D perhaps matching TRBD2 (6 bases). V lost 5 bases to trimming and J lost 3 bases, with 14 bases between them. Germline V gene data show CDR1 as SGDLS and CDR2 as YYNGEE. The CDR3 runs 15 residues. The CDR3 spells CASRGRPGDTGELFF. CDR3 coding DNA: TGTGCCAGCAGGGGGCGTCCGGGAGACACCGGGGAGCTGTTTTTT.

The chain links TRBV18 to TRBJ2-5; 9 bases agree with TRBD1. Unmatched junction bases numbered 6, after V lost 5 bases and J lost 2 bases. Germline V gene data show CDR1 as KGHSH and CDR2 as LQKENI. This CDR3 region has 15 residues. For the CDR3, the DNA is TGTGCCAGCTCATCTCCGGGACAGGGACAAGAGACCCAGTACTTC. This sequence encodes CASSSPGQGQETQYF.